Listed below are T cell receptor beta chains from one sample, sequenced in a study of cytomegalovirus exposure and HLA in healthy donors. The protocol was immunoSEQ multiplex PCR, while the TCRdb copy is restricted to in-frame clones and leaves out a portion. Here the sample spans 150,000 to 250,000 clones, 79% being singletons. The sequenced sample was PBMCs. These receptors were obtained from a young woman in good health and CMV-seropositive. Each CDR3 is given with its conserved first and last residue. The order of the fields is V gene, J gene, CDR3 protein.

V: TRBV7-2
J: TRBJ2-1
CDR3: CASSSGTSAYEQFF

V: TRBV7-6
J: TRBJ2-2
CDR3: CASSIGQGAPGELFF

V: TRBV5-1
J: TRBJ1-6
CDR3: CASSPETGDSPLHF

V: TRBV5-4
J: TRBJ2-3
CDR3: CASSPTLTSGERSQYF

V: TRBV2
J: TRBJ1-1
CDR3: CASRQGGTANTEAFF

V: TRBV7-7
J: TRBJ2-1
CDR3: CASSLRGGGYNEQFF

V: TRBV5-6
J: TRBJ2-7
CDR3: CASSLAAYEQYF

V: TRBV25-1
J: TRBJ1-2
CDR3: CASRQAGTDFYTF

V: TRBV7-9
J: TRBJ1-4
CDR3: CASSVFYGTGNEKLFF

V: TRBV4-1
J: TRBJ2-1
CDR3: CASSQIPGTSGGPTEQFF

V: TRBV14
J: TRBJ2-1
CDR3: CASSPGTTNEQFF

V: TRBV4-3
J: TRBJ1-3
CDR3: CASSQGRGASGNTIYF

V: TRBV2
J: TRBJ2-3
CDR3: CARIWTSGTDTQYF

V: TRBV7-8
J: TRBJ2-2
CDR3: CASSFPGQGDTGELFF

V: TRBV4-1
J: TRBJ2-5
CDR3: CASSQDPSGGAQETQYF

V: TRBV4-2
J: TRBJ1-2
CDR3: CASSQGNRRGPYGYTF

V: TRBV6-5
J: TRBJ1-2
CDR3: CASSPPGGGYTF

V: TRBV4-3
J: TRBJ2-2
CDR3: CASSQNPYSDGELFF

V: TRBV5-1
J: TRBJ2-3
CDR3: CASSVGFSSTDTQYF

V: TRBV7-6
J: TRBJ2-2
CDR3: CASSLSSGSDTGELFF

V: TRBV7-2
J: TRBJ1-6
CDR3: CASSLDTSPYNSPLHF

V: TRBV18
J: TRBJ1-4
CDR3: CASSPRDRGFKGEKLFF

V: TRBV29-1
J: TRBJ2-5
CDR3: CSVTLRETQYF

V: TRBV30
J: TRBJ1-5
CDR3: CAWSVSYLQPQHF

V: TRBV13
J: TRBJ2-7
CDR3: CASSSLGLAGGGLSSYEQYF

V: TRBV7-2
J: TRBJ2-1
CDR3: CASSLHSSYNEQFF

V: TRBV5-6
J: TRBJ1-2
CDR3: CASSSQAVGGYGYTF

V: TRBV5-6
J: TRBJ2-3
CDR3: CASSLSATGDTQYF

V: TRBV5-4
J: TRBJ2-1
CDR3: CASSLTTYNEQFF

V: TRBV7-8
J: TRBJ2-7
CDR3: CASSSFNSYEQYF

V: TRBV10-3
J: TRBJ1-2
CDR3: CAISLPGQLTF

V: TRBV11-3
J: TRBJ1-2
CDR3: CASSPGHEKGYTF

V: TRBV15
J: TRBJ2-5
CDR3: CATSSLASGGGETQYF

V: TRBV21-1
J: TRBJ2-1
CDR3: CASSRPGESSYNEQFF